These 5 T cell receptor beta chains were all obtained from the same sample, sequenced in a study of vaccination and CD4 T cells after COVID-19. These TCRs' antigens remain unknown. Described treatment: approximately nine-day PBMC culture with coronavirus spike peptide pools or control peptides (ViraFEST assay). The study sequenced cultured CD4+ T cell DNA using the Oncomine TCR Beta short-read assay. MiXCR, applied by TCRdb to the PCR reads, yields one record per CDR3 protein. The table has 8,500 to 9,000 distinct CDR3 sequences, around 50% seen once. Material: CD4+ T cells from blood, cultured in vitro. The receptor source for this set is a human donor who had recovered from COVID-19.

The chain links TRBV20-1 to TRBJ2-3, with 15 bases lining up with TRBD2. Unmatched junction bases numbered 9, after V lost 4 bases and J lost 4 bases. CDR3 size: 17 residues. Germline assignment: CDR1 DFQATT and CDR2 SNEGSKA (reference sequence). The CDR3 here is CSANPGTSGRSPDTQYF. CDR3 nucleotide sequence: TGCAGTGCTAACCCCGGGACTAGCGGGAGGAGCCCAGATACGCAGTATTTT.

By sample share, this clonotype is medium-sized. The chain links TRBV19 to TRBJ1-2; D is unclear. V was clipped by 2 bases and J by 4 bases, with 8 bases between them. The CDR3 consists of 13 residues. Germline V gene sequence: CDR1 LNHDA, CDR2 SQIVND (reference sequence). As DNA, the CDR3 is TGTGCCAGTAGTATAACTCGGAGCTATGGCTACACCTTC. Translated, it gives CASSITRSYGYTF.

The J gene is TRBJ1-1, the V gene TRBV29-1, with D tentatively TRBD1 (6 bases). V gave up 4 bases and J gave up 0 bases, with 9 bases separating them. Germline CDR1 reads SQVTM; CDR2 reads ANQGSEA. CDR3 length: 13 amino acids. CDR3 sequence reads: CSVGGQLNTEAFF. The CDR3 nucleotides are TGCAGCGTTGGTGGACAGCTGAACACTGAAGCTTTCTTT.

J is TRBJ1-3 and V is TRBV4-3; D is undetermined. CDR3 length: 16 amino acids. The V end was cut by 1 base, the J end by 0 bases, with 10 bases between. CDR1 is LGHNA and CDR2 is YSLEER in the germline V gene. The CDR3 nucleotides read TGCGCCAGCAGCCAAGCATCAAGGCCCTCTGGAAACACCATATATTTT. This gives the protein CASSQASRPSGNTIYF.

By sample fraction, this clonotype is medium-sized (0.01 to 0.1%). The genes are TRBV27 and TRBJ1-6; D is unresolved. The ends were cut back, 3 bases at V and 12 bases at J, with 9 bases in the middle. The CDR3 contains 12 residues. Germline V lookup: CDR1 MNHEY, CDR2 SMNVEV (reference sequence). This CDR3 reads CASSFKELPLHF. The DNA of the CDR3 is TGTGCCAGCAGTTTTAAGGAGTTACCCCTCCACTTT.